The 20 T cell receptor beta chains given below trace back to one sample, sequenced in a study of T-cell memory formation after mild COVID-19. Using its own MiXCR run on the 5' RACE reads, TCRdb lists one record per CDR3 protein. The sample has more than 300,000 distinct CDR3 sequences, about 13% seen once. The sample was PBMCs or a T cell subset sorted from them (not recorded which). Receptor source: a man aged 18 to 30 who had mild COVID-19 (a few samples of this study predate the infection). Cell type and time point are not known.

The rearrangement links TRBV7-9 to TRBJ2-7; possible D gene TRBD1, 6 bases. V was clipped by 4 bases and J by 2 bases, with 15 bases between them. Germline CDR1 reads SEHNR; CDR2 reads FQNEAQ (reference sequence). CDR3 size: 15 residues. As DNA, the CDR3 is TGTGCCAGCAGCTCGCTCTCTGACAGGACCTACGAGCAGTACTTC. Its protein is CASSSLSDRTYEQYF.

This clonotype has only a few counts. Its ends do not fully match the called genes, so a read error is possible. J is TRBJ2-1 and V is TRBV9; 11 bases align to TRBD2. Per the germline V gene, CDR1 is SGDLS and CDR2 is YYNGEE. CDR3 length: 12 residues. Here the CDR3 reads CASSALSGGVAF. CDR3 nucleotide sequence: TGTGCCAGCAGCGCACTTAGCGGGGGGGTCGCCTTC.

This clonotype was observed a handful of times. This sequence joins TRBV19 and TRBJ2-3; TRBD1 aligns across 10 bases. Germline assignment: CDR1 LNHDA and CDR2 SQIVND (reference sequence). V lost 4 bases and J lost 6; bases outside the gene matches: 10. CDR3 size: 16 residues. CDR3: CASSTDTGTGVDTQYF. The DNA for the CDR3 is TGTGCCAGTAGTACCGATACCGGGACAGGGGTTGATACGCAGTATTTT. Variable domain in full (rest from reference TRBV19 and TRBJ2-3): DGGITQSPKYLFRKEGQNVTLSCEQNLNHDAMYWYRQDPGQGLRLIYYSQIVNDFQKGDIAEGYSVSREKKESFPLTVTSAQKNPTAFYLCASSTDTGTGVDTQYFGPGTRLTVL.

This chain joins TRBV20-1 and TRBJ2-7; maybe TRBD2 (6 bases). V lost 1 base to trimming and J lost 4 bases, with 11 bases between them. Germline V gene data show CDR1 as DFQATT and CDR2 as SNEGSKA (reference sequence). The CDR3 is 13 residues long. This chain's CDR3 is CSARGERVYEQYF. As DNA, the CDR3 is TGCAGTGCTAGAGGTGAGCGGGTTTACGAGCAGTACTTC.

This clonotype was seen a few times. The chain links TRBV2 to TRBJ1-5; 9 bases line up with TRBD1. CDR3 size: 16 residues. Trimming took 7 bases from V and 3 from J; bases not matched to a gene: 10. CDR1 is SNHLY, CDR2 FYNNEI, per germline. The CDR3 coding sequence is TGTGCCAGCACCGTACTACAGGGGGCCTTCAATCAGCCCCAGCATTTT. Its protein is CASTVLQGAFNQPQHF.

The rearrangement joins TRBV7-9 to TRBJ2-2; weak D call: TRBD2 (5 bases). The CDR3 runs 14 residues. V was trimmed by 3 bases and J by 1 base, leaving 6 bases between them. Germline loops: CDR1 SEHNR, CDR2 FQNEAQ (reference sequence). Here the CDR3 reads CASSFAGNTGELFF. The DNA of the CDR3 is TGTGCCAGCAGCTTCGCGGGGAACACCGGGGAGCTGTTTTTT.

The chain combines TRBV4-3 with TRBJ2-1, with 8 positions matching TRBD2. Germline V gene sequence: CDR1 LGHNA, CDR2 YSLEER. CDR3 length: 16 residues. The junction had 6 bases not matched to a gene; V was cut back by 4 bases and J by 1 base. The CDR3 here is CASSRTGGLSYNEQFF. As DNA, the CDR3 is TGCGCCAGCAGCCGAACGGGGGGGCTTTCCTACAATGAGCAGTTCTTC.

This chain uses TRBV12-3 or TRBV12-4 with TRBJ2-3; 14 bases are shared with TRBD2. The trim removed 5 bases at V and 7 bases at J, leaving 11 bases unmatched. The CDR3 loop spans 17 amino acids. The CDR3: CASSPGLAGGSGYTQYF. CDR3 DNA sequence: TGTGCCAGCAGTCCAGGACTAGCGGGGGGTTCGGGGTATACGCAGTATTTT.

J is TRBJ2-6 and V is TRBV5-5; tentative D call: TRBD2 (5 bases). Trimming removed 0 bases at V and 9 bases at J, with 16 bases between. Germline V lookup: CDR1 SGHKS, CDR2 YYEKEE (reference sequence). The CDR3 runs to 16 residues. The CDR3 loop is CASSLAAARAVNVLTF. The CDR3 DNA reads as TGTGCCAGCAGCTTGGCAGCGGCACGAGCTGTCAACGTCCTGACTTTC.

This clonotype was counted a few times. The chain recombines TRBV6-2 or TRBV6-3 with TRBJ1-1; D remains ambiguous. Germline CDR1 reads MNHEY; CDR2 reads SVGEGT. The V gene lost 2 bases and the J gene lost 3 bases, with 13 bases spanning the gap. The CDR3 loop spans 15 amino acids. DNA for the CDR3: TGTGCCAGCAGTTACGGCGCCGGGAGGGACACTGAAGCTTTCTTT. Protein product: CASSYGAGRDTEAFF.

This clonotype was seen a handful of times. The chain employs TRBV11-1 and TRBJ2-1, with 7 nucleotides matching TRBD1. CDR3 size: 16 residues. The J segment lost 4 bases and the V segment lost 6 bases, leaving 12 bases of the junction unmatched. Germline CDR1 and CDR2: SGHAT and FQDESV (reference sequence). The CDR3 DNA is TGTGCCAGCAGTTCTACAGGGGTAAGACCTTACAATGAGCAGTTCTTC. This translates into CASSSTGVRPYNEQFF.

The DNA for the CDR3 is TGCGCCAGCAGCCAAATCGGGGGGCCGGGGGGAGTTAGCACAGATACGCAGTATTTT. It yields the protein CASSQIGGPGGVSTDTQYF. J is TRBJ2-3 and V is TRBV4-1, with a tentative D call TRBD2 (7 bases). Germline loops: CDR1 MGHRA, CDR2 YSYEKL. Trimming removed 2 bases at V and 0 bases at J, with 21 bases between. The CDR3 is 19 residues long.

The V and J genes are TRBV14 and TRBJ2-7; 7 positions agree with TRBD1. V dropped 3 bases and J dropped 5; count of bases not matched to a gene: 4. The CDR3 loop spans 13 amino acids. Germline CDR1 SGHDN, CDR2 FVKESK. This CDR3 is CASSQGQYHEQYV. In nucleotides, the CDR3 is TGTGCCAGCAGCCAGGGACAGTACCACGAGCAGTACGTC.

This clonotype has more than one count but fewer than ten. The J gene is TRBJ1-1, the V gene TRBV9; D is possibly TRBD1 (5 bases). The CDR3 has 15 amino acids. CDR1 is SGDLS and CDR2 is YYNGEE in the germline V gene. The V end was cut by 0 bases, the J end by 5 bases, with 14 bases between. The DNA of the CDR3 is TGTGCCAGCAGCGTAGACCCAGGGACGGATACTGAAGCTTTCTTT. Amino acid sequence: CASSVDPGTDTEAFF.

This clonotype was observed a handful of times. The chain links TRBV7-2 to TRBJ1-6, with 7 nucleotides matching TRBD1. Per germline, CDR1 SGHTA and CDR2 FQGNSA. This CDR3 comprises 14 residues. V lost 1 base and J lost 10; bases outside the gene matches: 4. In DNA, the CDR3 is TGTGCCAGCAGCTTAGACAGGGGATGGTCACCCCTCCACTTT. Protein sequence: CASSLDRGWSPLHF.

This clonotype turned up a few times. The V gene is TRBV7-9, the J gene TRBJ2-1, with 13 bases matching TRBD2. Germline V CDR1 and CDR2: SEHNR, FQNEAQ (reference sequence). With V trimmed by 6 bases and J by 7 bases, 6 bases remained unmatched. This CDR3 region has 15 residues. The CDR3 loop reads CASRSGTSGENEQFF. The CDR3 nucleotides are TGTGCCAGCAGGTCCGGGACTAGCGGGGAGAATGAGCAGTTCTTC.

The chain carries TRBV18 and TRBJ2-6, with no clear D. The V end was cut by 2 bases, the J end by 0 bases, with 20 bases between. Germline V CDR1 and CDR2: KGHSH, LQKENI. The CDR3 loop spans 20 amino acids. The CDR3 loop reads CASSPYPRVASPSGANVLTF. As DNA, the CDR3 is TGTGCCAGCTCACCATACCCAAGGGTAGCTTCTCCCTCTGGGGCCAACGTCCTGACTTTC.

This clonotype was observed a few times. The rearrangement joins TRBV5-1 to TRBJ1-1, with TRBD1 as a possible D gene (5 bases). V dropped 0 bases and J dropped 3 bases, with 15 bases sitting between them. Germline V gives CDR1 SGHRS, CDR2 YFSETQ. This CDR3 is built from 16 residues. CDR3 protein: CASSLGWEGIDTEAFF. CDR3 nucleotides: TGCGCCAGCAGCTTGGGCTGGGAGGGGATCGACACTGAAGCTTTCTTT.

The rearrangement links TRBV5-6 to TRBJ2-7; TRBD1 might be the D (6 bases). V was trimmed by 2 bases and J by 2 bases, leaving 17 bases between them. From germline, CDR1 is SGHDT and CDR2 YYEEEE. CDR3 length: 16 residues. Here the CDR3 DNA reads TGTGCCAGCAGCTTTGATCCGGGACACTCCCCCTACGAGCAGTACTTC. Amino acid sequence: CASSFDPGHSPYEQYF.

There are a few counts of this clonotype. This chain links TRBV7-3 with TRBJ2-2; D perhaps matches TRBD2 (5 bases). The CDR3 is 15 amino acids. Looked up from germline, CDR1 is SGHTA and CDR2 is FQGTGA. The V gene lost 6 bases and the J gene lost 0 bases, with 11 bases spanning the gap. CDR3 amino acids: CASSQRTANTGELFF. The CDR3 DNA reads as TGTGCCAGCAGTCAGCGGACTGCGAACACCGGGGAGCTGTTTTTT.